The T cell receptor (beta chain) described here comes from a study of T cell responses to AZD1222 COVID-19 vaccine. V was trimmed by 2 bases and J by 1 base, leaving 6 bases between them. The germline CDR1 and CDR2 sequences are MNHEY and SVGEGT. This CDR3 contains 14 residues. TCRdb keeps only in-frame clones here, not all; method: immunoSEQ multiplex PCR. The sample has tens of thousands of clones, 85% to 90% seen once. This clone was seen a few times. This sample comprised peripheral blood, obtained 28 days after the second AZD1222 dose. The genes are TRBV6-2 or TRBV6-3 and TRBJ1-5, with unresolved D. The receptor's source is an adult who received the AZD1222 COVID-19 vaccine. In DNA, the CDR3 is TGTGCCAGCAGTTACGGCATCAGCAATCAGCCCCAGCATTTT. It translates to CASSYGISNQPQHF.